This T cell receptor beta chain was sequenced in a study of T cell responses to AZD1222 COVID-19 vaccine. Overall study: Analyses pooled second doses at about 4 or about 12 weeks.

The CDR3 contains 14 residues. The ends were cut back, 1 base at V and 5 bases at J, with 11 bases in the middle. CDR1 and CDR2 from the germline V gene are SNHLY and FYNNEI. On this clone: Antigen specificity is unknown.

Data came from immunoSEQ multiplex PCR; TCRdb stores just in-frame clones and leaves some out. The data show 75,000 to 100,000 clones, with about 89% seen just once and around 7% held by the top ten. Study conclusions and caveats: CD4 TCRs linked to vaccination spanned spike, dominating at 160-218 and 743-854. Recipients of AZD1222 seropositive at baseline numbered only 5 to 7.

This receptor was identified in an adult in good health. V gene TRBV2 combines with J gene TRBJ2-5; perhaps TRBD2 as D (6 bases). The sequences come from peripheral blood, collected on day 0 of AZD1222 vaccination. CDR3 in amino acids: CASSEGGGRETQYF. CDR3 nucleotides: TGTGCCAGCAGTGAAGGGGGAGGTCGGGAGACCCAGTACTTC.